This T cell receptor beta chain was identified during a study of control samples from healthy donors and cancer patients. The germline gives CDR1 SNHLY, CDR2 FYNNEI. V lost 8 bases and J lost 5, with 22 bases in between. The length of the CDR3 is 15 residues. Profiling relied on immunoSEQ multiplex PCR, and the TCRdb table lists in-frame clones only, not all of them. The data hold just under 150,000 clones, with about 90% observed a single time. The clonotype comes from a man aged 30 to 45 in good health. The J gene is TRBJ2-7, the V gene TRBV2; possibly TRBD2 for D (5 bases). What was sequenced was blood. CDR3: CASLPFGVGLNEQYF. CDR3 DNA sequence: TGTGCCAGCCTACCTTTCGGGGTTGGGCTAAACGAGCAGTACTTC.